This T cell receptor (beta chain) was recovered during a study of regulatory dendritic cells for organ transplantation. On the study more broadly: On day 6, the dendritic cells were exposed to LPS.

Germline CDR1 LGHNA, CDR2 YNFKEQ. Trimming pared 6 bases from V and 6 bases from J, leaving 6 bases between. The CDR3 sequence is 11 residues long. As concerns this clone: Its antigen is as yet unknown.

Findings and limits, study-wide: Memory CD8+ T cells were the most oligoclonal; naive cells were highly diverse. Memory CD8+ clonal expansion seemed more limited with regulatory than mature dendritic cells.

CFSE-labeled sorted T cells met regulatory or mature dendritic cells for approximately 5 days. Sequencing was performed with immunoSEQ multiplex PCR; in TCRdb, only in-frame clones are kept and a portion is missing. The sample has fewer than 25,000 clones; roughly 85% are singletons. The chain carries TRBV4-2 and TRBJ2-1, with D unresolved. Sample: naive CD4+ T cells from blood cultured with dendritic cells. Subset: CD45RA+ naive T cells. The TCR was taken from a human donor in good health. CDR3 region: CASRRSNEQFF. In DNA form, the CDR3 reads TGTGCCAGCAGGCGTAGCAATGAGCAGTTCTTC.